Below, 9 T cell receptor beta chains from the same sample are listed, as sequenced in a study of OX40 agonist ivuxolimab in advanced cancers. TCRdb's table, derived via immunoSEQ multiplex PCR, lists solely in-frame clones and lacks some. The profile covers 15,000 to 25,000 clones, with around two thirds appearing a single time and approximately 12% taken by the ten largest. This material consisted of CD4+ or CD8+ T cells sorted from blood, taken in a trial of the OX40 agonist ivuxolimab. These receptors were collected from an adult with an advanced solid tumor such as melanoma, head and neck, liver or kidney cancer.

The chain uses TRBV28 and TRBJ1-5; TRBD1 matches 7 bases. CDR1 is MDHEN, CDR2 SYDVKM, per germline. V trimming: 8 bases; J trimming: 0 bases; junction bases outside the gene matches: 13. There are 17 residues in the CDR3. This CDR3 is CASGLDRRSYSNQPQHF. In DNA, the CDR3 is TGTGCCAGCGGATTGGACAGGCGGTCTTATAGCAATCAGCCCCAGCATTTT.

This clone was detected a few times. The CDR3: CASSQAVTSGDYEQYF. CDR3 in DNA: TGTGCCAGCAGCCAAGCGGTAACTAGCGGGGACTACGAGCAGTACTTC. J is TRBJ2-7 and V is TRBV4-2; 10 nucleotides line up with TRBD2. The CDR3 has 16 amino acids. Per the germline V gene, CDR1 is LGHNA and CDR2 is YNFKEQ. Germline trimming cut 1 base from V and 3 bases from J; bases unmatched to any gene: 6.

This clone was seen a few times. The rearrangement links TRBV7-4 to TRBJ1-6; possibly TRBD1 for D (6 bases). The CDR3 spans 16 residues. V was clipped by 6 bases and J by 1 base, with 13 bases between them. Germline V lookup: CDR1 SGHVT, CDR2 SQSDAQ. CDR3 amino acids: CASSLEGTSYNSPLHF. Written as DNA, the CDR3 is TGTGCCAGCAGTTTGGAAGGGACATCCTATAATTCACCCCTCCACTTT. The full variable domain, its missing parts supplied by reference TRBV7-4 and TRBJ1-6, is GAGVSQSPRYKVAKRGRDVALRCDSISGHVTLYWYRQTLGQGSEVLTYSQSDAQRDKSGRPSGRFSAERPERSVSTLKIQRTEQGDSAVYLCASSLEGTSYNSPLHFGNGTRLTVT.

This chain uses TRBV27 with TRBJ2-1; D may match TRBD1 or TRBD2 (6 bases each). The CDR3 has 15 residues. Per the germline V gene, CDR1 is MNHEY and CDR2 is SMNVEV (reference sequence). With 2 bases removed from V and 7 bases from J, the gap between germline ends came to 15 bases. The CDR3 DNA reads as TGTGCCAGCAGTTTACTCGGGGGCGATAATAATGAGCAGTTCTTC. Amino acids: CASSLLGGDNNEQFF.

The chain employs TRBV7-9 and TRBJ1-2; 7 bases are shared with TRBD1. CDR1 SEHNR and CDR2 FQNEAQ come from the germline V gene (reference sequence). CDR3 length equals 17 residues. V lost 1 base and J lost 1; bases outside the gene matches: 9. The CDR3 DNA reads TGTGCCAGCAGCTTAGTAAAGGGTACAGGGGTTAACTATGGCTACACCTTC. Protein sequence: CASSLVKGTGVNYGYTF. The whole variable domain, filled in from reference TRBV7-9 and TRBJ1-2, reads DTGVSQNPRHKITKRGQNVTFRCDPISEHNRLYWYRQTLGQGPEFLTYFQNEAQLEKSRLLSDRFSAERPKGSFSTLEIQRTEQGDSAMYLCASSLVKGTGVNYGYTFGSGTRLTVV.

This chain connects TRBV7-9 to TRBJ2-7; TRBD2 is a possible D gene (5 bases). Germline values: CDR1 SEHNR, CDR2 FQNEAQ (reference sequence). Trimming took off 3 bases at V and 3 bases at J, with 6 bases between the two ends. The CDR3 covers 12 residues. CDR3: CASSFGDYEQYF. CDR3 bases: TGTGCCAGCAGCTTCGGGGACTACGAGCAGTACTTC. Variable domain in full (rest from reference TRBV7-9 and TRBJ2-7): DTGVSQNPRHKITKRGQNVTFRCDPISEHNRLYWYRQTLGQGPEFLTYFQNEAQLEKSRLLSDRFSAERPKGSFSTLEIQRTEQGDSAMYLCASSFGDYEQYFGPGTRLTVT.

This clone has a handful of counts. The V gene is TRBV7-9, the J gene TRBJ1-1; no definite D call. The CDR3 totals 13 residues. CDR1 and CDR2 from the germline V gene are SEHNR and FQNEAQ (reference sequence). Trimming pared 2 bases from V and 0 bases from J, leaving 4 bases between. Here the CDR3 reads CASSLSLNTEAFF. In nucleotides, the CDR3 is TGTGCCAGCAGCTTATCCCTGAACACTGAAGCTTTCTTT.

A note on this clone: This probably arose from a read error, given a far larger clone one base away. This rearrangement joins TRBV7-9 to TRBJ1-3, with TRBD1 identical over 7 bases. The CDR3 has 16 amino acids. CDR1 is SEHNR, CDR2 FQNEAQ, per germline (reference sequence). As DNA, the CDR3 is TGTGCCAGCAGCCCGCGGGACAGCCGCTCTAGAAACACCATATATTTT. Translated: CASSPRDSRSRNTIYF.

This clone appeared a few times. This sequence joins TRBV7-9 and TRBJ2-5; D perhaps matches TRBD2 (5 bases). The CDR3 runs 16 residues. V lost 1 base to trimming and J lost 5 bases, with 17 bases between them. The germline CDR1 and CDR2 sequences are SEHNR and FQNEAQ (reference sequence). This CDR3 is CASSLGGLAVWETQYF. In nucleotides, the CDR3 is TGTGCCAGCAGCTTAGGAGGGCTAGCTGTATGGGAGACCCAGTACTTC.